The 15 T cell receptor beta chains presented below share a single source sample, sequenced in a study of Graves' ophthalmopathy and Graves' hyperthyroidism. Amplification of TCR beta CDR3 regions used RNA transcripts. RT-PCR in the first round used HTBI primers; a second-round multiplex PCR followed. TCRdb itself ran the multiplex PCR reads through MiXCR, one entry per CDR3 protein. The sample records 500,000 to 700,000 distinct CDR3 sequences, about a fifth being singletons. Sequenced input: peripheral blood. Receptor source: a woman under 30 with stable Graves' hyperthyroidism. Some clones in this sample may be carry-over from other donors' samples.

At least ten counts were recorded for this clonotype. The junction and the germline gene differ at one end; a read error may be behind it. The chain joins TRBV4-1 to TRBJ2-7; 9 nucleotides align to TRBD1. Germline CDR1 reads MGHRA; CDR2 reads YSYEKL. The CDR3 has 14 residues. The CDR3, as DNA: TGCGCCACCAGCCAGGGACAGGGTACCTACGAGCAGTACTTC. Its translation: CATSQGQGTYEQYF.

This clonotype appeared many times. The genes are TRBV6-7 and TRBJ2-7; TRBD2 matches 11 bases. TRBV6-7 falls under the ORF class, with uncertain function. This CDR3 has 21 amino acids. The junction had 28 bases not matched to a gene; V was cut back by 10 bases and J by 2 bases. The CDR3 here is CANNPGQLSGRARFGPYEQYF. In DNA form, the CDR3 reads TGTGCCAACAACCCCGGACAGCTTAGCGGGAGGGCGAGGTTTGGTCCCTACGAGCAGTACTTC.

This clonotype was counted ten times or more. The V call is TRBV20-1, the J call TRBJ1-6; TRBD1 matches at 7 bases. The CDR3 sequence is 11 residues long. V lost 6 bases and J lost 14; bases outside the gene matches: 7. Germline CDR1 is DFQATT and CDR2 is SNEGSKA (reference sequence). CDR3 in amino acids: CSARQGMTLHF. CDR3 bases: TGCAGTGCCAGACAGGGTATGACCCTCCACTTT.

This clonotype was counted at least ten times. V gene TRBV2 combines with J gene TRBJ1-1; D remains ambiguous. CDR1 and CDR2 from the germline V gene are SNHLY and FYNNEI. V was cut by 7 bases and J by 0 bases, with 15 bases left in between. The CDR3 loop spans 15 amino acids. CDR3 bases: TGTGCCAGCAACCTCTTAGGATCCTTGAACACTGAAGCTTTCTTT. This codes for CASNLLGSLNTEAFF.

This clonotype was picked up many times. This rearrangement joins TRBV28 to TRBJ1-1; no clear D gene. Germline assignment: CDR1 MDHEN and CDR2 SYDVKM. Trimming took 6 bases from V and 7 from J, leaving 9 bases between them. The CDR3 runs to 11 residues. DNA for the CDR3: TGTGCCAGCAGGCGGACGTTTGAAGCTTTCTTT. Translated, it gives CASRRTFEAFF.

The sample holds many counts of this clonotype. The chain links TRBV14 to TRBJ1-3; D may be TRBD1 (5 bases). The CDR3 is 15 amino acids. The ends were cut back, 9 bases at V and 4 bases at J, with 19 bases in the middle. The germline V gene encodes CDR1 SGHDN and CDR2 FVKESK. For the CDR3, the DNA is TGTGCCAGGGAACCGGTGGCAGGGTACGGAAACACCATATATTTT. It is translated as CAREPVAGYGNTIYF.

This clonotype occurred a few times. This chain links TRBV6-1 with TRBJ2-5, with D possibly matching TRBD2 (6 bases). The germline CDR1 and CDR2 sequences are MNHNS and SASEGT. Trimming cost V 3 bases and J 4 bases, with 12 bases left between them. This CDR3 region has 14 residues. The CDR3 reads CASSDGGWRETQYF. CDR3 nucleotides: TGTGCCAGCAGTGACGGGGGATGGAGAGAGACCCAGTACTTC.

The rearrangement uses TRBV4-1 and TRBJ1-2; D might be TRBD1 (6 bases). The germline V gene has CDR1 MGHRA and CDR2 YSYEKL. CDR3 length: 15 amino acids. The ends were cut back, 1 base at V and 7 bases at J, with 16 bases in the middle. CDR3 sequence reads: CASSQGRAPRGGYTF. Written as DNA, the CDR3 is TGCGCCAGCAGCCAAGGGCGGGCCCCCAGGGGTGGCTACACCTTC.

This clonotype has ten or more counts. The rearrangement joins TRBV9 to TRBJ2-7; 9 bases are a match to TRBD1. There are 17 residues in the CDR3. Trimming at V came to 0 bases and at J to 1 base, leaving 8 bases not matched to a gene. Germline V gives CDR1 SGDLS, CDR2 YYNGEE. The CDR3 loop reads CASSVDPSGTGSYEQYF. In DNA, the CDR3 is TGTGCCAGCAGCGTAGATCCCTCGGGGACAGGGTCCTACGAGCAGTACTTC.

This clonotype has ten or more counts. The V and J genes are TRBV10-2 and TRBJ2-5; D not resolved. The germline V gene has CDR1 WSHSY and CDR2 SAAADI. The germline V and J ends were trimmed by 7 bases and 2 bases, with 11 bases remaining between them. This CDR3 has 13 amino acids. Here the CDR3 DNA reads TGCGCCAGCAAGGTGGACGGGCAAGAGACCCAGTACTTC. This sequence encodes CASKVDGQETQYF.

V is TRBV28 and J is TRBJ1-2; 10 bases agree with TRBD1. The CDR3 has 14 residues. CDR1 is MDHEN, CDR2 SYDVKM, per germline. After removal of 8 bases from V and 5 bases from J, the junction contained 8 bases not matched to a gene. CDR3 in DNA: TGTGCCAGCTCAATCCGGGACAGGGGTTATGGCTACACCTTC. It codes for CASSIRDRGYGYTF.

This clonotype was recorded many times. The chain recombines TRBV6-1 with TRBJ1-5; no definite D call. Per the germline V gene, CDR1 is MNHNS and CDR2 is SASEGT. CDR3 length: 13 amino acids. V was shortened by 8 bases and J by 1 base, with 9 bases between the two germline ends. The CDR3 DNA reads TGTGCCAGCGAACAGTGGAGCAATCAGCCCCAGCATTTT. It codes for CASEQWSNQPQHF.

The CDR3 DNA follows: TGTGCCAGCTCACCGACCCCGGGGAACCACGAGCAGTACTTC. It specifies CASSPTPGNHEQYF. This chain links TRBV18 with TRBJ2-7; a possible D gene is TRBD2 (5 bases). Germline V gene lookup returns CDR1 KGHSH and CDR2 LQKENI. The CDR3 has 14 amino acids. Deletions cut 3 bases from V and 5 bases from J, with 14 bases between.

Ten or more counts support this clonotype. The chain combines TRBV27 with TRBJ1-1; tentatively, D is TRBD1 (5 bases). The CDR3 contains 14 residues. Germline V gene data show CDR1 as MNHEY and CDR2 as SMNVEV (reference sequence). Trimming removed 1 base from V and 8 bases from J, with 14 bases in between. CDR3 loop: CASSLWGTGPEAFF. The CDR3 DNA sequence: TGTGCCAGCAGTTTATGGGGTACAGGACCCGAAGCTTTCTTT.

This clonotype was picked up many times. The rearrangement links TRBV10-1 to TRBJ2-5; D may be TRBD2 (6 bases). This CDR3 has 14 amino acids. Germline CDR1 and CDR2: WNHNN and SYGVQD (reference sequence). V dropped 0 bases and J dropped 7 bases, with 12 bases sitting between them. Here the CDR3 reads CASSESGLFGTQYF. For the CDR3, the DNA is TGCGCCAGCAGTGAGTCGGGACTCTTCGGGACCCAGTACTTC.